Listed below are T cell receptor beta chains from one sample, sequenced in a study of T cells in localized non-small cell lung cancer. Assay used: immunoSEQ multiplex PCR; TCRdb lists only in-frame clones, some missing. The table has fewer than 20,000 clones, about 89% seen once. The material was peripheral blood, obtained before any cancer treatment. These receptors were obtained from a female donor over 55 with stage III squamous cell lung carcinoma. CDR3s include the opening cysteine and the closing phenylalanine or tryptophan.

j_gene	v_gene	len	CDR3aa
TRBJ2-3	TRBV7-2	16	CASSVGLAGETDTQYF
TRBJ2-1	TRBV25-1	15	CASSSGLAAYNEQFF
TRBJ1-1	TRBV6-1	13	CASSELPNTEAFF
TRBJ1-1	TRBV11-3	13	CASSFGSDTEAFF
TRBJ2-5	TRBV5-4	12	CASSLIAETQYF
TRBJ2-3	TRBV7-9	15	CASSERDTEADTQYF
TRBJ1-1	TRBV4-1	15	CASSQSGTVNTEAFF
TRBJ2-1	TRBV27	13	CASSFSSGAPKFF
TRBJ1-1	TRBV28	14	CASSPPKPNTEAFF
TRBJ2-1	TRBV30	13	CAWSGTSYNEQFF
TRBJ2-5	TRBV2	13	CASRFRGQETQYF
TRBJ1-2	TRBV6-5	12	CASSPTREGYTF
TRBJ2-7	TRBV18	15	CASSPSGYSPYEQYF
TRBJ1-1	TRBV5-1	14	CASSHGGPNTEAFF
TRBJ2-7	TRBV5-1	14	CASSLESGNYEQYF
TRBJ2-7	TRBV25-1	15	CASSALGQGADEQYF
TRBJ2-7	TRBV6-1	18	CASSGAGQGPFDPYEQYF